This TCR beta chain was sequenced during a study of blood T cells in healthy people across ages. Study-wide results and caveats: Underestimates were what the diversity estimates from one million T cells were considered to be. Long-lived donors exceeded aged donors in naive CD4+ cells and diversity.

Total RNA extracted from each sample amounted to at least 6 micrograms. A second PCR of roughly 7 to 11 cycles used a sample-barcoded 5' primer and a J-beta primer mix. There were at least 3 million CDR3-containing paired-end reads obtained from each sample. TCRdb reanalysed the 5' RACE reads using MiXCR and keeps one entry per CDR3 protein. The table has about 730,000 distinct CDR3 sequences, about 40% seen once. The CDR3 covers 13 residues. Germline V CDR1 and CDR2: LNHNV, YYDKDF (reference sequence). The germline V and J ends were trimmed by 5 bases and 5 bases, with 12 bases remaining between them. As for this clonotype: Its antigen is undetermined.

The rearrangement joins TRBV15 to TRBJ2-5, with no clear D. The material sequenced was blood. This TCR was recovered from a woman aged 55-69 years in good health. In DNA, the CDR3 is TGTGCCACCAGCCTTCCACCGCTGGAGACCCAGTACTTC. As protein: CATSLPPLETQYF.